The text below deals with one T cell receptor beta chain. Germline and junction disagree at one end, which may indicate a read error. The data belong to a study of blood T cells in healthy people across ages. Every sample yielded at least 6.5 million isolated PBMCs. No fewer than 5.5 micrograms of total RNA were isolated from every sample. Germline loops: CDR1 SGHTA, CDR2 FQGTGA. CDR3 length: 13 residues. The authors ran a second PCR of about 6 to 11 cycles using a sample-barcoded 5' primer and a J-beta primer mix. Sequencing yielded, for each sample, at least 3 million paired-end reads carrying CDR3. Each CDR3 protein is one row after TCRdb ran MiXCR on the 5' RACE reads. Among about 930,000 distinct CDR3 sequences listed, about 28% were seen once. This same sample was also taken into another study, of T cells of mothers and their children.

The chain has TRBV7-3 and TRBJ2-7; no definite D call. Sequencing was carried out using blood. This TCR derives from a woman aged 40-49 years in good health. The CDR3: CASNLSSGHEQYF. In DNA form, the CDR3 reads TGTGCCAGCAACTTAAGTTCCGGGCACGAGCAGTACTTC.